This TCR beta chain is drawn from a study of blood T cell repertoires in COVID-19. Study summary: Specimens from acute and convalescent COVID-19 originated in the United States, Italy and Spain. In each case, the material was cDNA or gDNA derived from T cells, B-cell-depleted T cells, or PBMCs.

In the original processing: Cell counts per sample came from amplifying reference gene primers. The protocol was immunoSEQ multiplex PCR, while the TCRdb copy is restricted to in-frame clones and leaves out a portion. The DNA was the basis for D and trimming; V, J and clone size are from that table. The sample shows approximately 52,000 clones, less than 90% of them seen only once. This clone was detected only once. This CDR3 is built from 15 residues. CDR1 and CDR2 (germline): MDHEN, SYDVKM. The trim removed 3 bases at V and 2 bases at J, leaving 5 bases unmatched. The source of this sequence is a man in his 60s with acute or convalescent COVID-19. V usage is TRBV28 and J usage is TRBJ2-5; the match to TRBD1 covers 8 bases. Sequenced sample: peripheral blood. The chain's CDR3 is CASSFFGTGQETQYF. The CDR3 nucleotides read TGTGCCAGCAGTTTCTTCGGGACAGGACAAGAGACCCAGTACTTC.